The sequence of this T cell receptor beta chain was determined in a study of siplizumab effects on memory and regulatory T cells. General study findings and limits: Confirmatory evidence of suppressive function in proliferating siplizumab-culture Tregs was not obtained. Mapping to unstimulated subsets was achieved for only a minor fraction of alloreactive clones. Apparently key alloresponse contributors, naive T cells also seemed more diverse than memory cells.

Points on this clone: Its antigen is currently unknown.

V was pared by 6 bases and J by 2 bases, with 13 bases between. This CDR3 is built from 15 residues. CDR1 MNHNS and CDR2 SASEGT come from the germline V gene. Sequencing used immunoSEQ multiplex PCR; TCRdb keeps in-frame clones, though not all of them. The sample contains 95,000 to 110,000 clones, about 93% of which appear only once. Sequencing was done on a sample of Tregs sorted from blood. V gene TRBV6-1 combines with J gene TRBJ2-2, with unresolved D. The TCR originated in a human donor in good health. The CDR3 DNA is TGTGCCAGCAGGTCGGCAGGACCTAACACCGGGGAGCTGTTTTTT. As protein: CASRSAGPNTGELFF.